Listed below are T cell receptor beta chains from one sample, sequenced in a study of CD8 T cells in ankylosing spondylitis. TCRdb ran MiXCR on the 5' RACE reads and lists one entry per CDR3 protein. The data contain about 510,000 distinct CDR3 sequences, approximately 5.3% of them singletons. The sample was blood, either unsorted or a sorted T cell fraction (not recorded which). These receptors all come from a male donor with ankylosing spondylitis. Each CDR3 is given with its conserved first and last residue. A D gene is named only where the DNA matches it firmly. Expanded clones are given a class, and other clones once, few, many or no size at all.

clone_size: many
d_call: TRBD1
v_call: TRBV5-1
j_call: TRBJ2-2
cdr3_aa: CASSWTGDLGELFF
cdr3_nt: TGCGCCAGCAGCTGGACAGGGGATCTCGGGGAGCTGTTTTTT

clone_size: many
d_call: TRBD2
v_call: TRBV28
j_call: TRBJ2-1
cdr3_aa: CASSLWDLSGRADNEQFF
cdr3_nt: TGTGCCAGCAGTTTATGGGACCTTAGCGGGAGAGCCGACAATGAGCAGTTCTTC

clone_size: many
d_call: TRBD1
v_call: TRBV25-1
j_call: TRBJ1-1
cdr3_aa: CASSEVFVVKGALNTEAFF
cdr3_nt: TGTGCCAGCAGTGAAGTCTTCGTAGTGAAGGGGGCCCTGAACACTGAAGCTTTCTTT

clone_size: many
d_call: .
v_call: TRBV29-1
j_call: TRBJ2-1
cdr3_aa: CSAGGISRIYNEQFF
cdr3_nt: TGCAGCGCCGGCGGGATCAGTCGTATTTACAATGAGCAGTTCTTC

clone_size: many
d_call: .
v_call: TRBV6-2/TRBV6-3
j_call: TRBJ1-2
cdr3_aa: CASSDRRDYGYTF
cdr3_nt: TGTGCCAGCAGCGATAGACGAGACTATGGCTACACCTTC

clone_size: many
d_call: .
v_call: TRBV9
j_call: TRBJ2-7
cdr3_aa: CASSPHVPGNEQYF
cdr3_nt: TGTGCCAGCAGCCCGCACGTCCCGGGAAACGAGCAGTACTTC

clone_size: .
d_call: .
v_call: TRBV27
j_call: TRBJ2-3
cdr3_aa: CASSLTGLWEEYF
cdr3_nt: TGTGCCAGCAGCTTAACGGGTCTCTGGGAAGAGTATTTT

clone_size: many
d_call: TRBD2
v_call: TRBV7-8
j_call: TRBJ2-1
cdr3_aa: CASSLLPASGNEQFF
cdr3_nt: TGTGCCAGCAGCCTCCTACCGGCTAGCGGGAATGAGCAGTTCTTC

clone_size: few
d_call: .
v_call: TRBV20-1
j_call: TRBJ1-2
cdr3_aa: CSARMRGYTF
cdr3_nt: TGCAGTGCTAGGATGAGAGGCTACACCTTC

clone_size: many
d_call: .
v_call: TRBV5-1
j_call: TRBJ2-3
cdr3_aa: CASSPPSSDTQYF
cdr3_nt: TGCGCCAGCAGCCCGCCATCCTCGGATACGCAGTATTTT

clone_size: many
d_call: .
v_call: TRBV28
j_call: TRBJ1-4
cdr3_aa: CATTVSYNEKLFF
cdr3_nt: TGTGCCACTACGGTCTCCTATAATGAAAAACTGTTTTTT

clone_size: many
d_call: .
v_call: TRBV7-8
j_call: TRBJ1-1
cdr3_aa: CASSPRPEMNTEAFF
cdr3_nt: TGTGCCAGCAGCCCCCGACCCGAAATGAACACTGAAGCTTTCTTT

clone_size: .
d_call: TRBD2
v_call: TRBV12-3/TRBV12-4
j_call: TRBJ2-2
cdr3_aa: CASSPLAGYTGELFF
cdr3_nt: TGTGCCAGCAGCCCACTAGCGGGGTACACCGGGGAGCTGTTTTTT

clone_size: many
d_call: TRBD1
v_call: TRBV5-1
j_call: TRBJ1-6
cdr3_aa: CASSGGTANSYNSPLHF
cdr3_nt: TGCGCCAGCAGCGGCGGGACAGCGAACTCCTATAATTCACCCCTCCACTTT

clone_size: .
d_call: .
v_call: TRBV7-8
j_call: TRBJ2-5
cdr3_aa: CASSLESGWETQYF
cdr3_nt: TGTGCCAGCAGCTTAGAATCCGGGTGGGAGACCCAGTACTTC

clone_size: few
d_call: .
v_call: TRBV20-1
j_call: TRBJ2-7
cdr3_aa: CSASVDPEGEQYF
cdr3_nt: TGCAGTGCTAGCGTAGACCCTGAGGGAGAGCAGTACTTC

clone_size: many
d_call: .
v_call: TRBV29-1
j_call: TRBJ2-7
cdr3_aa: CSVGPDSYEQYF
cdr3_nt: TGCAGCGTTGGGCCAGACTCCTACGAGCAGTACTTC

clone_size: .
d_call: .
v_call: TRBV6-5
j_call: TRBJ2-2
cdr3_aa: CASRGIVGELFF
cdr3_nt: TGTGCCAGCAGAGGGATCGTTGGGGAGCTGTTTTTT

clone_size: .
d_call: TRBD2
v_call: TRBV25-1
j_call: TRBJ2-1
cdr3_aa: CASRGEGPSNEQFF
cdr3_nt: TGTGCCAGCAGGGGGGAGGGGCCTAGCAATGAGCAGTTCTTC

clone_size: .
d_call: TRBD2
v_call: TRBV6-2/TRBV6-3
j_call: TRBJ2-7
cdr3_aa: CASTAKAGALSEQYF
cdr3_nt: TGTGCCAGCACCGCCAAAGCGGGAGCTCTCTCCGAGCAGTACTTC

clone_size: many
d_call: .
v_call: TRBV20-1
j_call: TRBJ1-5
cdr3_aa: CSATGDSLNQPQHF
cdr3_nt: TGCAGTGCTACCGGAGACAGCCTAAATCAGCCCCAGCATTTT

clone_size: many
d_call: .
v_call: TRBV7-2
j_call: TRBJ1-4
cdr3_aa: CASSSRRGPNEKLFF
cdr3_nt: TGTGCCAGCAGCTCCCGGCGGGGGCCCAATGAAAAACTGTTTTTT

clone_size: .
d_call: .
v_call: TRBV21-1
j_call: TRBJ2-7
cdr3_aa: CASSIRGNAYEQYF
cdr3_nt: TGTGCCAGCAGCATCAGGGGAAACGCCTACGAGCAGTACTTC

clone_size: many
d_call: .
v_call: TRBV27
j_call: TRBJ1-6
cdr3_aa: CASSLSLRRASYNSPLHF
cdr3_nt: TGTGCCAGCAGTTTATCATTGCGGAGGGCATCCTATAATTCACCCCTCCACTTT

clone_size: many
d_call: .
v_call: TRBV7-2
j_call: TRBJ1-2
cdr3_aa: CASSVAGAGGYTF
cdr3_nt: TGTGCCAGCAGCGTGGCAGGGGCGGGTGGCTACACCTTC

clone_size: few
d_call: TRBD1
v_call: TRBV12-3/TRBV12-4
j_call: TRBJ1-5
cdr3_aa: CASSPRQGGGQPQHF
cdr3_nt: TGTGCCAGCAGTCCGCGACAGGGGGGAGGGCAGCCCCAGCATTTT

clone_size: many
d_call: TRBD2
v_call: TRBV5-5
j_call: TRBJ2-7
cdr3_aa: CASSYSSGSYEQYF
cdr3_nt: TGTGCCAGCAGCTATTCTAGCGGGAGCTACGAGCAGTACTTC

clone_size: many
d_call: TRBD1
v_call: TRBV5-5
j_call: TRBJ1-4
cdr3_aa: CASSLRTGKLFF
cdr3_nt: TGTGCCAGCAGCCTGAGGACAGGGAAACTGTTTTTT

clone_size: many
d_call: TRBD1
v_call: TRBV12-3/TRBV12-4
j_call: TRBJ1-5
cdr3_aa: CASGGTDLYNQPQHF
cdr3_nt: TGTGCCAGCGGTGGGACAGACTTGTACAATCAGCCCCAGCATTTT

clone_size: many
d_call: TRBD1
v_call: TRBV5-1
j_call: TRBJ1-1
cdr3_aa: CASSLQGQPLNTEAFF
cdr3_nt: TGCGCCAGCAGCTTGCAGGGACAGCCTTTGAACACTGAAGCTTTCTTT

clone_size: many
d_call: TRBD1
v_call: TRBV27
j_call: TRBJ1-2
cdr3_aa: CASSPWTGEAHGYTF
cdr3_nt: TGTGCCAGCAGTCCCTGGACAGGGGAAGCCCATGGCTACACCTTC

clone_size: many
d_call: .
v_call: TRBV6-1
j_call: TRBJ2-7
cdr3_aa: CASSRNRFFVSYEQYF
cdr3_nt: TGTGCCAGCAGCCGAAACAGGTTCTTTGTTTCCTACGAGCAGTACTTC

clone_size: many
d_call: TRBD1
v_call: TRBV2
j_call: TRBJ2-7
cdr3_aa: CASSEGTGESHEQYF
cdr3_nt: TGTGCCAGCAGTGAAGGGACAGGGGAGTCCCACGAGCAGTACTTC

clone_size: many
d_call: .
v_call: TRBV7-9
j_call: TRBJ2-5
cdr3_aa: CASSLGGPETQYF
cdr3_nt: TGTGCCAGCAGCTTAGGAGGGCCGGAGACCCAGTACTTC

clone_size: many
d_call: TRBD1
v_call: TRBV7-2
j_call: TRBJ2-2
cdr3_aa: CASSKGTGGGELFF
cdr3_nt: TGTGCCAGCAGCAAGGGGACAGGAGGCGGGGAGCTGTTTTTT

clone_size: many
d_call: TRBD1
v_call: TRBV6-1
j_call: TRBJ1-4
cdr3_aa: CASSPLGEGADEKLFF
cdr3_nt: TGTGCCAGCAGCCCTCTCGGGGAGGGGGCAGATGAAAAACTGTTTTTT

clone_size: .
d_call: .
v_call: TRBV20-1
j_call: TRBJ1-5
cdr3_aa: CSAEEASNQPQHF
cdr3_nt: TGCAGTGCCGAAGAAGCCTCCAATCAGCCCCAGCATTTT

clone_size: many
d_call: .
v_call: TRBV28
j_call: TRBJ1-6
cdr3_aa: CASTSLRESYSPLHF
cdr3_nt: TGTGCCAGCACCTCCCTCCGGGAATCGTATTCACCCCTCCACTTT

clone_size: many
d_call: TRBD2
v_call: TRBV4-3
j_call: TRBJ2-5
cdr3_aa: CASSPTSGGAETQYF
cdr3_nt: TGCGCCAGCAGCCCGACTAGCGGGGGGGCAGAGACCCAGTACTTC

clone_size: many
d_call: TRBD1
v_call: TRBV27
j_call: TRBJ2-1
cdr3_aa: CASSFSPGSGGFF
cdr3_nt: TGTGCCAGCAGTTTTTCCCCAGGGTCAGGGGGGTTCTTC

clone_size: many
d_call: .
v_call: TRBV29-1
j_call: TRBJ1-1
cdr3_aa: CSVLRPMNTEAFF
cdr3_nt: TGCAGCGTTCTTCGACCAATGAACACTGAAGCTTTCTTT

clone_size: few
d_call: .
v_call: TRBV2
j_call: TRBJ2-7
cdr3_aa: CASRGASFAEQYF
cdr3_nt: TGTGCCAGCAGGGGCGCCTCCTTTGCCGAGCAGTACTTC

clone_size: many
d_call: TRBD1
v_call: TRBV20-1
j_call: TRBJ1-5
cdr3_aa: CSATDRGSNQPQHF
cdr3_nt: TGCAGTGCAACAGACAGGGGAAGCAATCAGCCCCAGCATTTT

clone_size: .
d_call: TRBD1
v_call: TRBV5-1
j_call: TRBJ2-5
cdr3_aa: CASSWDSEETQYF
cdr3_nt: TGCGCCAGCAGCTGGGACAGCGAGGAGACCCAGTACTTC

clone_size: many
d_call: .
v_call: TRBV7-2
j_call: TRBJ1-3
cdr3_aa: CASSRRSGNTIYF
cdr3_nt: TGTGCCAGCAGCCGAAGATCTGGAAACACCATATATTTT

clone_size: many
d_call: .
v_call: TRBV28
j_call: TRBJ2-1
cdr3_aa: CASSGTYFYNEQFF
cdr3_nt: TGTGCCAGCAGTGGGACCTATTTTTACAATGAGCAGTTCTTC

clone_size: many
d_call: .
v_call: TRBV7-9
j_call: TRBJ2-2
cdr3_aa: CASSLVGELFF
cdr3_nt: TGTGCCAGCAGCCTAGTCGGGGAGCTGTTTTTT

clone_size: many
d_call: .
v_call: TRBV6-6
j_call: TRBJ2-7
cdr3_aa: CASTHGLAPPIF
cdr3_nt: TGTGCCAGCACCCATGGCCTAGCGCCACCAATATTC

clone_size: many
d_call: .
v_call: TRBV5-1
j_call: TRBJ2-2
cdr3_aa: CASSLPPPNTGELFF
cdr3_nt: TGCGCCAGCAGCTTGCCTCCTCCGAACACCGGGGAGCTGTTTTTT

clone_size: .
d_call: .
v_call: TRBV3-1
j_call: TRBJ1-1
cdr3_aa: CASTGQGYTEAFF
cdr3_nt: TGTGCCAGCACCGGGCAGGGGTACACTGAAGCTTTCTTT

clone_size: many
d_call: .
v_call: TRBV28
j_call: TRBJ2-2
cdr3_aa: CATPREGNTGELFF
cdr3_nt: TGTGCCACTCCGAGAGAGGGGAACACCGGGGAGCTGTTTTTT

clone_size: many
d_call: .
v_call: TRBV9
j_call: TRBJ1-2
cdr3_aa: CASGRSLANYGYTF
cdr3_nt: TGTGCCAGCGGCAGATCCCTAGCTAACTATGGCTACACCTTC

clone_size: .
d_call: TRBD1
v_call: TRBV27
j_call: TRBJ2-7
cdr3_aa: CASRGTGEPYEQYF
cdr3_nt: TGTGCCAGCAGGGGGACAGGGGAACCCTACGAGCAGTACTTC

clone_size: many
d_call: .
v_call: TRBV4-1
j_call: TRBJ2-7
cdr3_aa: CASSREGTGTYEQYF
cdr3_nt: TGCGCCAGCAGCCGGGAGGGAACAGGGACCTACGAGCAGTACTTC